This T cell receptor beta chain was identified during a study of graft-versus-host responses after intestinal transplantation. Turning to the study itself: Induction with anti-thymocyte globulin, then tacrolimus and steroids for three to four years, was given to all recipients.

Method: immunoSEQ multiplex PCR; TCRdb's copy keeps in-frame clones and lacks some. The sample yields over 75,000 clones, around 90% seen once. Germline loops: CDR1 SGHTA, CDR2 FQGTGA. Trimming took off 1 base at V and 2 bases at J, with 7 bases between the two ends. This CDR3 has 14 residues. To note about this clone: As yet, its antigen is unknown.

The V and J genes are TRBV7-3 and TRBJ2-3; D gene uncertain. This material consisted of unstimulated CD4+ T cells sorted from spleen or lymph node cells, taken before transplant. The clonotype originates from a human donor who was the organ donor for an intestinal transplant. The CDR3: CASSLSTYTDTQYF. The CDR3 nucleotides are TGTGCCAGCAGCTTAAGCACCTACACAGATACGCAGTATTTT.